The present TCR beta chain was sequenced within a study of response to subunit inactivated influenza vaccine. Findings and limits, study-wide: The authors offered the suggestion that each seasonal influenza vaccination recruits few new T cells.

The length of the CDR3 is 13 residues. Trimming removed 7 bases from V and 8 bases from J, with 14 bases in between. CDR1 LNHNV and CDR2 YYDKDF come from the germline V gene (reference sequence). There are a few counts of this clonotype. The target antigen is unknown. In TCRdb, the RT-PCR reads were re-called with MiXCR into one record per CDR3 protein. Of fewer than 700,000 distinct CDR3 sequences in the sample, 13% were seen once. The chain links TRBV15 to TRBJ1-4; maybe TRBD1 (6 bases). The source was PBMCs from blood, collected more than 35 days after vaccination. The receptor was derived from a man between 45 and 60 years old who received an inactivated influenza vaccine. CDR3 sequence: CATKTGSEEKLFF. CDR3 DNA: TGTGCCACCAAGACAGGTAGTGAGGAAAAACTGTTTTTT.